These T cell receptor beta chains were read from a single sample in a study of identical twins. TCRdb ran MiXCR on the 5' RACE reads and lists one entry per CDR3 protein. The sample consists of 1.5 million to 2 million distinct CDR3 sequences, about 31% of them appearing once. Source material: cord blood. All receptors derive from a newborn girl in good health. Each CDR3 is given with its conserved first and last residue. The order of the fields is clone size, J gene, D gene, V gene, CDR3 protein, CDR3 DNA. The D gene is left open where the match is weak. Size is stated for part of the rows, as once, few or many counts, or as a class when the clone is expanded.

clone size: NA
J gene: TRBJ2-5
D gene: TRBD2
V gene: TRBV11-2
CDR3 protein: CASSLVGGTSGRRQETQYF
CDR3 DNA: TGTGCCAGCAGCTTAGTAGGGGGGACTAGCGGGAGACGACAAGAGACCCAGTACTTC

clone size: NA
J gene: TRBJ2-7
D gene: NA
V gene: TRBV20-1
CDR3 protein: CSARDPSAYEQYF
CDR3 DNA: TGCAGTGCTAGAGATCCTAGCGCCTACGAGCAGTACTTC

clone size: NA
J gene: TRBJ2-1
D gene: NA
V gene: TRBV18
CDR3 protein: CASSSRDTYNEQFF
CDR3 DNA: TGTGCCAGCTCAAGTCGGGACACCTACAATGAGCAGTTCTTC

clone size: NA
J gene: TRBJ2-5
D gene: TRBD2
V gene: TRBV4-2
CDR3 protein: CASSRGTSVQETQYF
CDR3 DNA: TGTGCCAGCAGCCGCGGGACTAGCGTTCAAGAGACCCAGTACTTC

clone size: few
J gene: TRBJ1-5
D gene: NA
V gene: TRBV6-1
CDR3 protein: CASRVQGDQPQHF
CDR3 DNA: TGTGCCAGCAGGGTCCAGGGAGATCAGCCCCAGCATTTT

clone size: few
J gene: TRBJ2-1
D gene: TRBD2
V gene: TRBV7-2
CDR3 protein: CASSLVLRAGVMYNEQFF
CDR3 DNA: TGTGCCAGCAGCTTAGTCCTGCGCGCGGGGGTTATGTACAATGAGCAGTTCTTC

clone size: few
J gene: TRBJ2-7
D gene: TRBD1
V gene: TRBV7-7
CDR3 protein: CASSAGTGNSPYEQYF
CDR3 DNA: TGTGCCAGCAGCGCCGGGACAGGGAATTCCCCCTACGAGCAGTACTTC

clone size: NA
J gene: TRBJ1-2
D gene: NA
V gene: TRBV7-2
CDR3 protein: CASSLARVKGQTYGYTF
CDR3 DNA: TGTGCCAGCAGCTTAGCGCGGGTCAAGGGGCAGACCTATGGCTACACCTTC

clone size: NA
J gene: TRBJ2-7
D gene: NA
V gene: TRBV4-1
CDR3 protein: CASSQEWPDYEQYF
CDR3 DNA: TGCGCCAGCAGCCAAGAATGGCCCGACTACGAGCAGTACTTC

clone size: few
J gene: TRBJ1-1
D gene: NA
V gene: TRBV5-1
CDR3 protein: CASSLEAGVVNTEAFF
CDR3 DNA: TGCGCCAGCAGCTTGGAGGCAGGGGTGGTAAACACTGAAGCTTTCTTT

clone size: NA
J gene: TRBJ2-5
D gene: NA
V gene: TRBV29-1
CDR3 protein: CSVEWRTKTQYF
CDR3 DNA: TGCAGCGTTGAATGGAGGACAAAGACCCAGTACTTC

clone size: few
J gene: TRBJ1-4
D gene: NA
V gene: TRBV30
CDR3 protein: CAWSVRDNEKLFF
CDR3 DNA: TGTGCCTGGAGTGTGCGGGATAATGAAAAACTGTTTTTT

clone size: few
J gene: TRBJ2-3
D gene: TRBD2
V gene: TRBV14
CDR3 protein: CASKTSGNTDTQYF
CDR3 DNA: TGTGCCAGCAAGACTAGCGGGAACACAGATACGCAGTATTTT

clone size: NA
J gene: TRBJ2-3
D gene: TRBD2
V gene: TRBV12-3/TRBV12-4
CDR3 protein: CASRPAGATDTQYF
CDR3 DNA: TGTGCCAGCAGACCGGCGGGAGCGACAGATACGCAGTATTTT

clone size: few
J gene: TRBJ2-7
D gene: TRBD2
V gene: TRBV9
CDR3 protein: CASSVAPSGGAYEQYF
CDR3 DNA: TGTGCCAGCAGCGTAGCCCCTAGCGGGGGGGCCTACGAGCAGTACTTC

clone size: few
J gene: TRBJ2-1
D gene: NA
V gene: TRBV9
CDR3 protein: CASTRASAPHNEQFF
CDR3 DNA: TGTGCCAGCACCCGAGCCTCGGCCCCCCACAATGAGCAGTTCTTC

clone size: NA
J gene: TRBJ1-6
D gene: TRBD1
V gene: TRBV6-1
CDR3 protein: CASFIGTAHNSPLHF
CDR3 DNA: TGTGCCAGCTTCATAGGGACAGCCCATAATTCACCCCTCCACTTT

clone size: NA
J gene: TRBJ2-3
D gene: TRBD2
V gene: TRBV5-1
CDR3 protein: CASIGLAKHSTDTQYF
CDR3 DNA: TGCGCCAGCATCGGACTAGCGAAGCATAGCACAGATACGCAGTATTTT

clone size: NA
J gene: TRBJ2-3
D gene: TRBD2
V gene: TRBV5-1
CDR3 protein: CASSLRLAGGPTDTQYF
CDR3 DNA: TGCGCCAGCAGCTTGCGACTAGCGGGGGGCCCCACAGATACGCAGTATTTT

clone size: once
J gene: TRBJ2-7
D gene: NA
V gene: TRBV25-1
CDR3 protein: CASRIRRDLPYEQYF
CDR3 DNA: TGTGCCAGCAGGATCCGACGGGACCTTCCCTACGAGCAGTACTTC

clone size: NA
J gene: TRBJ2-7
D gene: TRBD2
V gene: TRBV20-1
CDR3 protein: CSPLGTSGGYEQYF
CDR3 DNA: TGCAGTCCTCTGGGGACTAGCGGGGGGTACGAGCAGTACTTC

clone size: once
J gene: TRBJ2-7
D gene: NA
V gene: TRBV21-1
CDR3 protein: CASSPPPGTSGYNEQYF
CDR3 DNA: TGTGCCAGCAGCCCTCCCCCCGGGACTAGCGGCTACAATGAGCAGTACTTC

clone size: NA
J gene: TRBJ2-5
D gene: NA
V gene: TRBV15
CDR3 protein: CATSVVGGIATQYF
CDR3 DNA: TGTGCCACCAGTGTAGTTGGGGGTATAGCTACCCAGTACTTC

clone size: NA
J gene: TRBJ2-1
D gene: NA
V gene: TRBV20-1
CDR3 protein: CSAVLPLYNEQFF
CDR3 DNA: TGCAGTGCCGTACTCCCTCTTTACAATGAGCAGTTCTTC

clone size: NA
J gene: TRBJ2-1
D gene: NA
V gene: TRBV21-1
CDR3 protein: CASSKAVSGRARIYNEQFF
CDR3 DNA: TGTGCCAGCAGCAAAGCAGTCAGCGGGAGGGCCCGGATCTACAATGAGCAGTTCTTC

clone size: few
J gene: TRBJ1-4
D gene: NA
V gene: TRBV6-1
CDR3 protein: CASDTTGREKLFF
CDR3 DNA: TGTGCCAGCGATACGACAGGTCGTGAAAAACTGTTTTTT

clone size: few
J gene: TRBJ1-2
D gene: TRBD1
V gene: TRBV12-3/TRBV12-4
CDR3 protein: CASRPDRVSYGYTF
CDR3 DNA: TGTGCCAGCAGGCCCGACAGGGTATCCTATGGCTACACCTTC

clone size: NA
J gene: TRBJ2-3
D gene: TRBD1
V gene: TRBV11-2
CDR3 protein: CASRTTGAITTDTQYF
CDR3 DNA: TGTGCCAGCAGGACGACAGGGGCTATTACCACAGATACGCAGTATTTT

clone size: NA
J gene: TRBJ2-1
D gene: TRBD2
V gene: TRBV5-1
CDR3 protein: CASSLALAGGAFYNEQFF
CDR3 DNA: TGCGCCAGCAGCTTGGCCTTAGCGGGGGGCGCCTTTTACAATGAGCAGTTCTTC

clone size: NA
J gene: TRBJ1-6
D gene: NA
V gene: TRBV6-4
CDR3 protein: CASSMAVSSPLHF
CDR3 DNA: TGTGCCAGCAGTATGGCAGTCTCCTCACCCCTCCACTTT

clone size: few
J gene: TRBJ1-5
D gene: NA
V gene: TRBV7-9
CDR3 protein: CASSSKNDDQPQHF
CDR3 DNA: TGTGCCAGCAGCTCAAAAAACGACGATCAGCCCCAGCATTTT

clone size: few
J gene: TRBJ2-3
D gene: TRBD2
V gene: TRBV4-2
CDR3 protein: CASSQDLLLAEWAASTDTQYF
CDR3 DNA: TGTGCCAGCAGCCAAGATCTTCTACTAGCGGAGTGGGCCGCTAGCACAGATACGCAGTATTTT

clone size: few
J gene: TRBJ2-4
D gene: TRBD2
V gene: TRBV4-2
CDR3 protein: CASSPSTTSGKNIQYF
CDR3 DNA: TGTGCCAGCAGCCCAAGCACCACTAGCGGCAAAAACATTCAGTACTTC

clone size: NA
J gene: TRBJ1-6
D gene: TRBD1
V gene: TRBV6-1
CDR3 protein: CASRIPGQGNSPLHF
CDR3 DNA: TGTGCCAGCAGAATACCGGGACAGGGAAATTCACCCCTCCACTTT

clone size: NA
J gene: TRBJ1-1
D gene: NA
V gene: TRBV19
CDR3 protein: CASSPPGKSTEAFF
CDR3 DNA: TGTGCCAGTAGCCCCCCTGGCAAGAGCACTGAAGCTTTCTTT

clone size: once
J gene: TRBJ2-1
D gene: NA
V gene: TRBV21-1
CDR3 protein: CASSPPGTRPYNEQFF
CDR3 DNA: TGTGCCAGCAGCCCCCCCGGGACTAGGCCCTACAATGAGCAGTTCTTC

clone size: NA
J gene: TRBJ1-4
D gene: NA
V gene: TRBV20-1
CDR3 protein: CSARQIEKLFF
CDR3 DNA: TGCAGTGCTAGACAGATTGAAAAACTGTTTTTT

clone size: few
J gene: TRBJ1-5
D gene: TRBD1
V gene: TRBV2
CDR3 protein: CASSEGPVALLFLTGRDQPQHF
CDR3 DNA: TGTGCCAGCAGTGAAGGCCCTGTAGCTCTTCTGTTCCTGACAGGGAGGGATCAGCCCCAGCATTTT

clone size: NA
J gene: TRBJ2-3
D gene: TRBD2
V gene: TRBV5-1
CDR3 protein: CASSRSGSGDDTQYF
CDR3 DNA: TGCGCCAGCAGCCGTAGCGGGAGCGGGGATGATACGCAGTATTTT

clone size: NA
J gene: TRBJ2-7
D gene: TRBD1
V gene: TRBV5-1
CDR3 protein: CASSQSTGTAYEQYF
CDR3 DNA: TGCGCCAGCAGCCAATCCACCGGGACAGCCTACGAGCAGTACTTC

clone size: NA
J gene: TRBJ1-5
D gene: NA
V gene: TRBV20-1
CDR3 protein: CSAPLTGGRQPQHF
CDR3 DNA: TGCAGTGCTCCTCTCACGGGGGGGAGGCAGCCCCAGCATTTT

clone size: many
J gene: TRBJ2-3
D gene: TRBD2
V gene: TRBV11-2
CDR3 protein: CASSLRGEPYDTQYF
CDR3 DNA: TGTGCCAGCAGCCTCCGGGGGGAGCCTTACGATACGCAGTATTTT

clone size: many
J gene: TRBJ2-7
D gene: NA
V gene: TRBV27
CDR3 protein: CASSSTTGPYEQYF
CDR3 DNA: TGTGCCAGCAGTTCGACGACAGGTCCCTACGAGCAGTACTTC

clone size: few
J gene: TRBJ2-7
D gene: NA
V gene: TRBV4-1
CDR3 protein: CASSPIGGYEQYF
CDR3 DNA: TGCGCCAGCAGCCCGATAGGAGGCTACGAGCAGTACTTC

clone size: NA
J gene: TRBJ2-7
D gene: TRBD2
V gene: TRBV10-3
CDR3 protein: CAIRGALAGGSYEQYF
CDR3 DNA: TGTGCCATCAGGGGGGCGCTAGCGGGCGGTTCCTACGAGCAGTACTTC

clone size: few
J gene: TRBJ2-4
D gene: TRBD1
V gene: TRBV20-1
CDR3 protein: CSASQGAAKNIQYF
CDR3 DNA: TGCAGTGCTAGTCAGGGGGCGGCCAAAAACATTCAGTACTTC

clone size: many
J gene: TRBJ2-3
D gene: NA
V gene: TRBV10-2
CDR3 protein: CASWDPSTDTQYF
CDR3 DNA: TGCGCCAGTTGGGACCCTAGCACAGATACGCAGTATTTT

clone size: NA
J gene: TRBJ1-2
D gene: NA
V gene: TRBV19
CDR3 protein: CASSPVTSNYGYTF
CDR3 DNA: TGTGCCAGTAGTCCCGTTACCTCCAACTATGGCTACACCTTC

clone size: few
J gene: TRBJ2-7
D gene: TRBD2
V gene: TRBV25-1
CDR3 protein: CASSASGVAGTYEQYF
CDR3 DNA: TGTGCCAGCAGTGCCTCCGGGGTAGCGGGGACCTACGAGCAGTACTTC